Below, 21 T cell receptor beta chains from the same sample are listed, as sequenced in a study of cytomegalovirus exposure and HLA in healthy donors. 60 Vbeta and 13 Jbeta primers were used in PCR. Profiling relied on immunoSEQ multiplex PCR, and the TCRdb table lists in-frame clones only, not all of them. The sample holds under 200,000 clones; roughly 80% are singletons and the top ten take more than 2%. Specimen: PBMCs. The receptors stem from a man in his fifties in good health and CMV-seropositive.

Here the CDR3 DNA reads TGTGCCAGCAGCTTACGACAGGGAGCCGCTGAGCAGTACTTC. It is translated as CASSLRQGAAEQYF. The J gene is TRBJ2-7, the V gene TRBV7-6, with 7 bases fitting TRBD1. Germline CDR1 SGHVS, CDR2 FNYEAQ. The CDR3 is made up of 14 amino acids. Trimming took 2 bases from V and 7 from J; bases not matched to a gene: 8.

The chain joins TRBV27 to TRBJ1-2, with D perhaps matching TRBD1 (6 bases). The CDR3 has 18 residues. Germline V gene lookup returns CDR1 MNHEY and CDR2 SMNVEV (reference sequence). V lost 6 bases and J lost 0, with 23 bases in between. The CDR3 loop is CASSAGPLDSKANYGYTF. As DNA, the CDR3 is TGTGCCAGCAGCGCCGGCCCCTTGGACAGCAAAGCTAACTATGGCTACACCTTC.

V is TRBV9 and J is TRBJ1-5; 7 positions agree with TRBD1. Germline values: CDR1 SGDLS, CDR2 YYNGEE. The CDR3 runs 14 residues. Unmatched junction bases numbered 4, after V lost 3 bases and J lost 4 bases. Here the CDR3 reads CASSAGTVNQPQHF. CDR3 coding DNA: TGTGCCAGCAGCGCCGGGACAGTAAATCAGCCCCAGCATTTT.

The V gene is TRBV6-1, the J gene TRBJ2-5; perhaps TRBD1 as D (5 bases). The CDR3 has 10 residues. CDR1 MNHNS and CDR2 SASEGT come from the germline V gene. Between the trimmed V and J ends, which lost 8 bases and 9 bases, there was a span of 10 bases. CDR3 region: CASQQGSQYF. CDR3 DNA: TGTGCCAGCCAGCAGGGTTCCCAGTACTTC.

V usage is TRBV10-1 and J usage is TRBJ2-3; the match to TRBD1 covers 8 bases. Germline CDR1 reads WNHNN; CDR2 reads SYGVQD (reference sequence). Trimming at V came to 5 bases and at J to 6 bases, leaving 4 bases not matched to a gene. CDR3 length equals 13 residues. The CDR3 protein is CASSRQGKDTQYF. In nucleotides, the CDR3 is TGCGCCAGCAGTCGACAGGGGAAGGATACGCAGTATTTT.

The genes are TRBV27 and TRBJ2-3; 9 bases fit TRBD1. This CDR3 region has 14 residues. Germline V gene sequence: CDR1 MNHEY, CDR2 SMNVEV (reference sequence). Unmatched junction bases numbered 8, after V lost 10 bases and J lost 3 bases. The CDR3 DNA reads as TGTGCCACCCTCCCGACAGGGGGGACAGATACGCAGTATTTT. It translates to CATLPTGGTDTQYF.

About this clone: The same CDR3 arises from other DNA sequences in this sample as well. CDR3 loop: CASRAGTGTEAFF. DNA of the CDR3: TGTGCCAGCAGAGCGGGGACAGGCACTGAAGCTTTCTTT. This chain joins TRBV6-6 and TRBJ1-1, with 8 bases fitting TRBD1. This CDR3 spans 13 amino acids. Per germline, CDR1 MNHNY and CDR2 SVGAGI (reference sequence). Trimming removed 6 bases from V and 4 bases from J; junction bases left unmatched: 4.

The J gene is TRBJ2-5, the V gene TRBV7-9; perhaps TRBD1 as D (5 bases). TRBJ2-7 matches the DNA end more closely, so the J call is doubtful. CDR1 and CDR2 (germline): SEHNR, FQNEAQ (reference sequence). This CDR3 contains 16 residues. The CDR3 is CASRSSQGRLPYEQYF. CDR3 sequence (DNA): TGTGCCAGCAGATCATCTCAGGGTCGCCTTCCCTACGAGCAGTACTTC.

The V gene is TRBV5-6, the J gene TRBJ1-5; 7 bases align to TRBD1. The CDR3 runs to 16 residues. V dropped 2 bases and J dropped 2; count of bases not matched to a gene: 7. Per germline, CDR1 SGHDT and CDR2 YYEEEE. CDR3 DNA sequence: TGTGCCAGCAGCTTAGGAGGGGGCGCGGGCAATCAGCCCCAGCATTTT. Protein product: CASSLGGGAGNQPQHF.

The chain has TRBV7-8 and TRBJ2-5; no definite D call. Between the trimmed V and J ends, which lost 0 bases and 4 bases, there was a span of 6 bases. Germline CDR1 is SGHVS and CDR2 is FQNEAQ. The CDR3 is 13 residues long. The CDR3: CASSLAPGETQYF. The DNA for the CDR3 is TGTGCCAGCAGCTTAGCCCCGGGAGAGACCCAGTACTTC. Using reference TRBV7-8 and TRBJ2-5 for the parts outside the CDR3, the full variable domain is GAGVSQSPRYKVAKRGQDVALRCDPISGHVSLFWYQQALGQGPEFLTYFQNEAQLDKSGLPSDRFFAERPEGSVSTLKIQRTQQEDSAVYLCASSLAPGETQYFGPGTRLLVL.

The chain is built from TRBV7-2 and TRBJ2-7; a possible D gene is TRBD1 (5 bases). V lost 6 bases to trimming and J lost 5 bases, with 20 bases between them. The CDR3 has 15 residues. Germline loops: CDR1 SGHTA, CDR2 FQGNSA. CDR3 residues: CASSQTGPSGDEQYF. As DNA, the CDR3 is TGTGCCAGCAGTCAAACAGGACCTTCAGGCGACGAGCAGTACTTC. Looking up the rest from reference TRBV7-2 and TRBJ2-7 gives the full variable domain: GAGVSQSPSNKVTEKGKDVELRCDPISGHTALYWYRQSLGQGLEFLIYFQGNSAPDKSGLPSDRFSAERTGGSVSTLTIQRTQQEDSAVYLCASSQTGPSGDEQYFGPGTRLTVT.

In DNA, the CDR3 is TGTGCCACTCAGACTGGCCGGTTTAGCACAGATACGCAGTATTTT. Protein: CATQTGRFSTDTQYF. V gene TRBV19 combines with J gene TRBJ2-3; D unclear. Germline CDR1 and CDR2: LNHDA and SQIVND (reference sequence). Trimming left V 10 bases short and J 0 bases short, with 17 bases between. This CDR3 spans 15 amino acids.

This clone has just a few counts. CDR3 protein: CAWSSGSPLHF. The CDR3 DNA reads TGTGCCTGGAGTAGCGGGTCACCCCTCCACTTT. The chain carries TRBV30 and TRBJ1-6; D remains unclear. V lost 2 bases and J 10 bases, leaving 6 bases between the germline ends. The CDR3 contains 11 residues. Germline CDR1 and CDR2: GTSNPN and SVGIG (reference sequence).

The chain uses TRBV7-2 and TRBJ2-7, with 10 bases aligning to TRBD2. This CDR3 has 14 amino acids. Germline lookup yields CDR1 SGHTA and CDR2 FQGNSA. V was clipped by 5 bases and J by 5 bases; unmatched bases: 6. CDR3 in amino acids: CASSQGLAANEQYF. DNA of the CDR3: TGTGCCAGCAGCCAAGGACTAGCGGCGAACGAGCAGTACTTC.

This clone appeared a single time. The genes are TRBV5-6 and TRBJ1-4; TRBD1 matches 9 bases. With 0 bases clipped from V and 8 bases from J, the junction kept 5 bases outside the gene matches. The CDR3 consists of 15 residues. The germline V gene encodes CDR1 SGHDT and CDR2 YYEEEE. In DNA, the CDR3 is TGTGCCAGCAGCTTGGAACAGGGGGCCACGGAAAAACTGTTTTTT. As protein: CASSLEQGATEKLFF. Looking up the rest from reference TRBV5-6 and TRBJ1-4 gives the full variable domain: DAGVTQSPTHLIKTRGQQVTLRCSPKSGHDTVSWYQQALGQGPQFIFQYYEEEERQRGNFPDRFSGHQFPNYSSELNVNALLLGDSALYLCASSLEQGATEKLFFGSGTQLSVL.

This clone has only a few counts. The V and J genes are TRBV2 and TRBJ1-1; D might be TRBD1 (6 bases). The germline gives CDR1 SNHLY, CDR2 FYNNEI. V was clipped by 11 bases and J by 7 bases, with 20 bases between them. The CDR3 is 13 amino acids. The CDR3: CASAPKRGGEAFF. For the CDR3, the DNA is TGTGCCTCAGCACCGAAGAGGGGGGGTGAAGCTTTCTTT.

The chain carries TRBV6-5 and TRBJ1-2; the D is unclear. Germline CDR1 is MNHEY and CDR2 is SVGAGI. This CDR3 region has 13 residues. V was cut by 1 base and J by 4 bases, with 7 bases left in between. The CDR3 protein is CASSYFDTYGYTF. As DNA, the CDR3 is TGTGCCAGCAGTTACTTCGACACCTATGGCTACACCTTC.

The chain has TRBV18 and TRBJ1-1; D remains ambiguous. CDR1 and CDR2 (germline): KGHSH, LQKENI. Trimming took 2 bases from V and 2 from J, leaving 6 bases between them. The CDR3 extends over 13 amino acids. CDR3 nucleotides: TGTGCCAGCTCACCAAAGCCCAACACTGAAGCTTTCTTT. Its protein product is CASSPKPNTEAFF.

The chain couples TRBV7-2 to TRBJ1-1; TRBD1 matches 8 bases. Germline V lookup: CDR1 SGHTA, CDR2 FQGNSA. The CDR3 length is 14 residues. Germline trimming cut 5 bases from V and 6 bases from J; bases unmatched to any gene: 8. The CDR3 DNA is TGTGCCAGCAGCCAATTACAGGGGGTGGCTGAAGCTTTCTTT. This sequence encodes CASSQLQGVAEAFF.

The V gene is TRBV2, the J gene TRBJ2-2; TRBD2 aligns across 13 bases. CDR1 SNHLY and CDR2 FYNNEI come from the germline V gene. The CDR3 is 18 residues long. V was pared by 6 bases and J by 1 base, with 8 bases of the junction left unmatched. The CDR3 is CASSLLGLAGVNTGELFF. The DNA of the CDR3 is TGTGCCAGCAGCCTTCTAGGACTAGCGGGGGTGAACACCGGGGAGCTGTTTTTT.

The chain couples TRBV5-4 to TRBJ2-7; 7 bases are a match to TRBD1. The trim removed 3 bases at V and 2 bases at J, leaving 5 bases unmatched. Looked up from germline, CDR1 is SGHNT and CDR2 is YYREEE (reference sequence). The length of the CDR3 is 14 residues. CDR3 protein: CASSSGTDPYEQYF. CDR3 DNA sequence: TGTGCCAGCAGCTCAGGGACAGATCCCTACGAGCAGTACTTC. Full variable domain (missing parts from reference TRBV5-4 and TRBJ2-7): ETGVTQSPTHLIKTRGQQVTLRCSSQSGHNTVSWYQQALGQGPQFIFQYYREEENGRGNFPPRFSGLQFPNYSSELNVNALELDDSALYLCASSSGTDPYEQYFGPGTRLTVT.